This T cell receptor (beta chain) was profiled in a study of cytomegalovirus exposure and HLA in healthy donors. Study conclusions and caveats: The study had only CMV serostatus as immune exposure information. Earlier results showed most TCR beta V segments being productive about 87% or about 30% of the time.

CDR3 length equals 14 residues. V lost 11 bases to trimming and J lost 4 bases; unmatched junction nucleotides: 5. Per germline, CDR1 MNHEY and CDR2 SVGAGI. Of note for this clone: Antigen unknown.

The study ran its PCR with 60 Vbeta and 13 Jbeta primers. Here immunoSEQ multiplex PCR was the method, and the copy in TCRdb shows in-frame clones only, minus some. The sample holds 200,000 or so clones; about 83% are singletons and the top ten take over 1%. Specimen: PBMCs. V gene TRBV6-5 combines with J gene TRBJ2-3; 14 bases match TRBD2. This clonotype was sampled from a human donor in good health. The CDR3 region is CASWTSGRPDTQYF. In nucleotides, the CDR3 is TGTGCCTCTTGGACTAGCGGGAGGCCAGATACGCAGTATTTT.